A selection of T cell receptor beta chains follows, all from one sample in a study of T cell repertoires in cytomegalovirus infection. TCRdb reprocessed the reads via MiXCR and lists one record per CDR3 protein. The sample shows about 740,000 distinct CDR3 sequences, roughly 35% of them seen only once. What was sequenced was PBMCs. The receptors stem from a human donor in good health (CMV status not recorded). Some clones in this sample may be carry-over from other donors' samples. The CDR3 runs from the conserved cysteine through the conserved F or W. A D gene is named only where the DNA matches it firmly. Not every row has a clone size; where given, it reads once, few, many or a size class.

>17|TRBV10-1|few|TRBJ2-2|TRBD1
TGCGCCAGCAGTGAAACCCGGACAGGGGCGAACACCGGGGAGCTGTTTTTT
CASSETRTGANTGELFF
>14|TRBV28|-|TRBJ2-7|-
TGTGCCAGCAGTTTCTCCGGGGGCTTTGGTGAGCAGTACTTC
CASSFSGGFGEQYF
>14|TRBV27|few|TRBJ1-3|-
TGTGCCAGCAGAGGGACTTTCCATGGAAACACCATATATTTT
CASRGTFHGNTIYF
>14|TRBV12-3/TRBV12-4|few|TRBJ1-1|-
TGTGCCAGCAGCCCGACTGGTGGGTTGGCTGAAGCTTTCTTT
CASSPTGGLAEAFF
>12|TRBV12-3/TRBV12-4|-|TRBJ1-6|-
TGTGACAGCAGTTTTGAGTATTCACCCCTCCACTTT
CDSSFEYSPLHF
>15|TRBV9|-|TRBJ2-1|TRBD2
TGTGCCAGCAGCGTAGATGGGACTATTTACAATGAGCAGTTCTTC
CASSVDGTIYNEQFF
>15|TRBV7-9|-|TRBJ1-6|TRBD1
TGTGCCAGCAGCTCTCCGGGACAGGGGGCGTCACCCCTCCACTTT
CASSSPGQGASPLHF
>12|TRBV7-2|few|TRBJ1-5|-
TGTGCCAGCAGCTTCGACACCCGGGCCCAGCATTTT
CASSFDTRAQHF
>13|TRBV19|many|TRBJ2-5|-
TGTGCCAGTAGTATGAGGCGGCGGGAGACCCAGTACTTC
CASSMRRRETQYF
>15|TRBV27|-|TRBJ2-2|-
TGTGCCAGCAGTTTACGCGGGGCAGTCACCGGGGAGCTGTTTTTT
CASSLRGAVTGELFF
>16|TRBV4-2|-|TRBJ1-2|TRBD1
TGTGCCAGCAGCCAAGGCGGACAGGGAATGATCTATGGCTACACCTTC
CASSQGGQGMIYGYTF
>14|TRBV6-6|few|TRBJ1-1|-
TGTGCCAGCAGTGATTGGCAGGTGAACACTGAAGCTTTCTTT
CASSDWQVNTEAFF
>17|TRBV7-2|many|TRBJ2-1|TRBD2
TGTGCCAGCAGCCCAGCCTGGGGAACTAGCGGGATTAATGAGCAGTTCTTC
CASSPAWGTSGINEQFF
>14|TRBV5-1|few|TRBJ1-2|-
TGCGCCAGCAGCCCAGCAACAGGGTACGATGGCTACACCTTC
CASSPATGYDGYTF
>13|TRBV19|-|TRBJ1-4|TRBD1
TGTGCCAGCGATGACAGGGGCAGGGAAAAACTGTTTTTT
CASDDRGREKLFF
>16|TRBV6-5|few|TRBJ1-2|TRBD1
TGTGCCAGCAGTTGGAACTTCGGACAGGGGAGGAATGGCTACACCTTC
CASSWNFGQGRNGYTF
>13|TRBV28|few|TRBJ2-1|-
TGTGCCAGTCAGAGCGGCGTCATCAGTGAGCAGTTCTTC
CASQSGVISEQFF
>17|TRBV11-2|-|TRBJ2-3|TRBD2
TGTGCCAGCAGCTCGGGGACTAGCGGGAGACCAATAGATACGCAGTATTTT
CASSSGTSGRPIDTQYF
>18|TRBV7-2|many|TRBJ2-3|-
TGTGCCAGCAGCCCCCACCGGGGTACCAGGACTAGCACAGATACGCAGTATTTT
CASSPHRGTRTSTDTQYF
>16|TRBV12-3/TRBV12-4|few|TRBJ1-1|TRBD1
TGTGCCAGCAGTTTAGGGGCGGAGGACAGGGACACTGAAGCTTTCTTT
CASSLGAEDRDTEAFF
>14|TRBV7-8|-|TRBJ2-3|-
TGTACCAGCAGCTTAGTGATCCTCACAGATACGCAGTATTTT
CTSSLVILTDTQYF
>13|TRBV7-6|few|TRBJ2-1|-
TGTGCCAGCACTCCCGGGGGTAGCAATGAGCAGTTCTTC
CASTPGGSNEQFF
>17|TRBV7-8|few|TRBJ2-2|-
TGTGCCAGCAGCTTATCCTGGCGGGAAGGTTACACCGGGGAGCTGTTTTTT
CASSLSWREGYTGELFF
>12|TRBV19|-|TRBJ1-5|-
TGTGCCAGTAGTACACAGGGTAACCCCCAGCATTTT
CASSTQGNPQHF
>12|TRBV7-2|-|TRBJ2-1|-
TGTGCCAGCAGCTTACACGGGCTTAGTGCGTTCTTC
CASSLHGLSAFF
>14|TRBV7-3|many|TRBJ2-1|TRBD2
TGTGCCAGCAGCAAAACGGGGGGTTTCGATGAGCAGTTCTTC
CASSKTGGFDEQFF
>17|TRBV11-2|few|TRBJ1-4|-
TGTGCCAGCAGCTTAGGCGAGGGGCGCAGGACTAATGAAAAACTGTTTTTT
CASSLGEGRRTNEKLFF
>14|TRBV6-6|few|TRBJ2-2|-
TGTGCCAGCAGTTACGGTGGGGACGGAGGGGAGCTGTTTTTT
CASSYGGDGGELFF
>12|TRBV6-1|-|TRBJ1-1|-
TGTGCCAGCATTTTTACCACGGGTGAAGCTTTCTTT
CASIFTTGEAFF
>14|TRBV7-9|once|TRBJ1-2|-
TGTGCCAGCAGCTTAGGGCAGCTTAACTATGGCTACACCTTC
CASSLGQLNYGYTF
>14|TRBV10-3|few|TRBJ2-7|-
TGTGCCATCAGTGAGGGGGGAGCGGGCTACGAGCAGTACTTC
CAISEGGAGYEQYF
>12|TRBV25-1|few|TRBJ2-7|-
TGTGCCAGCAGTGACCCTTTCTACGAGCAGTACTTC
CASSDPFYEQYF
>16|TRBV28|-|TRBJ1-4|TRBD1
TGTGCCAGCAGTTTATTCAGGGGGCCATATAATGAAAAACTGTTTTTT
CASSLFRGPYNEKLFF
>15|TRBV7-2|few|TRBJ2-7|-
TGTGCCAGCAGCTTATGGGCAGGATGGACCTACGAGCAGTACTTC
CASSLWAGWTYEQYF
>18|TRBV6-1|few|TRBJ2-6|-
TGTGCCAGCAGTGAAACCCGCGCCTTGTTTCCTGCGGCCAACGTCCTGACTTTC
CASSETRALFPAANVLTF
>16|TRBV5-6|-|TRBJ2-7|TRBD1
TGTGCCAGCAGCTGGGGAGTGGGACAGGGTGGGTACGAGCAGTACTTC
CASSWGVGQGGYEQYF
>16|TRBV11-2|-|TRBJ1-1|TRBD1
TGTGCCAGCAGCTTATTGACAGGGAGGCCGAACACTGAAGCTTTCTTT
CASSLLTGRPNTEAFF
>16|TRBV28|-|TRBJ1-5|TRBD1
TGTGCCAGCAGTTCGACAGGGCTAGTGAGAAATCAGCCCCAGCATTTT
CASSSTGLVRNQPQHF
>16|TRBV24-1|few|TRBJ2-2|-
TGTGCCACCAGTGAACCACAGGGGGAGGGCACCGGGGAGCTGTTTTTT
CATSEPQGEGTGELFF
>13|TRBV11-2|few|TRBJ1-1|-
TGTGCCAGCAGCTTTAACAGGTTCACTGAAGCTTTCTTT
CASSFNRFTEAFF
>15|TRBV29-1|few|TRBJ1-2|TRBD1
TGCAGCGTTGAAAAGGGACAGGGAAGGAACTATGGCTACACCTTC
CSVEKGQGRNYGYTF
>16|TRBV7-9|few|TRBJ2-2|-
TGTGCCAGCGCCACCCTCGGAGGTTTTAACCCCGGGGAGCTGTTTTTT
CASATLGGFNPGELFF
>13|TRBV10-3|few|TRBJ1-2|-
TGTGCCATCACGGCAGGCCCCCACTATGGCTACACCTTC
CAITAGPHYGYTF
>15|TRBV7-8|many|TRBJ1-5|-
TGTGCCAGCAGCTTAGGGGGGTATAGCAATCAGCCCCAGCATTTT
CASSLGGYSNQPQHF
>15|TRBV12-5|few|TRBJ2-3|-
TGTGCTAGTGGTTACGGGGTTGGAGTCACAGATACGCAGTATTTT
CASGYGVGVTDTQYF
>14|TRBV12-3/TRBV12-4|-|TRBJ1-5|TRBD1
TGTGCCAGCAGCGGGGGACAGGTCAATCAGCCCCAGCATTTT
CASSGGQVNQPQHF
>12|TRBV7-2|many|TRBJ2-7|-
TGTGCCAGCAGCTCGGTAACCTACGAGCAGTACTTC
CASSSVTYEQYF
>16|TRBV15|-|TRBJ2-7|-
TGTGCCACCAGCAACTTTTCCGGGACCCCCTCGGGCGAGCAGTACTTC
CATSNFSGTPSGEQYF
>17|TRBV19|-|TRBJ1-5|-
TGTGCCAGTAGCCTCCGCGCCAGGGGAGATGGCGATCAGCCCCAGCATTTT
CASSLRARGDGDQPQHF
>14|TRBV28|-|TRBJ2-7|-
TGTGCCAGCAGTGGAGGGGGGGAGACCTACGAGCAGTACTTC
CASSGGGETYEQYF
>13|TRBV7-9|-|TRBJ1-4|-
TGTGCCAGCAGCAGAGACCAGGGGGAAAAACTGTTTTTT
CASSRDQGEKLFF
>15|TRBV28|many|TRBJ1-1|-
TGTGCCAGCTCACCCGCCCCGGGGAGGAACACTGAAGCTTTCTTT
CASSPAPGRNTEAFF
>16|TRBV6-6|-|TRBJ1-5|-
TGTGCCAGCAGGACGACCGCAAATGGGCGCAATCAGCCCCAGCATTTT
CASRTTANGRNQPQHF